This T cell receptor beta chain was obtained from a study of shared clonotypes between healthy human individuals. Overall study: Each donor had three CD4 naive, three CD4 memory, two CD8 naive and one CD8 memory plate.

Trimming pared 6 bases from V and 11 bases from J, leaving 17 bases between. Germline V gives CDR1 SNHLY, CDR2 FYNNEI. This CDR3 is built from 13 residues. Comments on this clone: The target antigen is unknown.

Deep was the level used in running the assay. Only in-frame clones appear in the TCRdb table, and some are missing; sequencing was by immunoSEQ multiplex PCR. Of about 2,500,000 clones listed, around 94% were seen once; the top ten hold around 0.15%. Study conclusions and caveats: Inspection by rarefaction showed sorted-subset sequencing to be incomplete despite large depth.

The clonotype comes from a man aged 18 to 35 in good health. Material for sequencing was naive CD4+ T cells sorted from blood. Specified subset: CD45RA+ positively selected. This rearrangement joins TRBV2 to TRBJ2-4; possible D gene TRBD2, 7 bases. CDR3 sequence: CASREPGGPFQYF. Here the CDR3 DNA reads TGTGCCAGCAGGGAGCCGGGGGGCCCTTTTCAGTACTTC.